The next 13 T cell receptor beta chains were all read from a single sample in a study of blood T cell repertoires in COVID-19. Assay used: immunoSEQ multiplex PCR; TCRdb lists only in-frame clones, some missing. The sample has 59,000 or so clones; 70% to 90% are singletons. Input material: peripheral blood. The source is a man between 60 and 75 years old with acute or convalescent COVID-19.

V usage is TRBV13 and J usage is TRBJ2-3; D unclear. Between the trimmed V and J ends, which lost 4 bases and 6 bases, there was a span of 8 bases. Germline assignment: CDR1 PRHDT and CDR2 FYEKMQ (reference sequence). The CDR3 runs to 12 residues. In DNA form, the CDR3 reads TGTGCCAGCAGCTCTCTTTCGGATACGCAGTATTTT. Encoded protein: CASSSLSDTQYF.

The CDR3 DNA follows: TGCAGCGCTACCCCGACAGGGAACTATGGCTACACCTTC. Amino acid sequence: CSATPTGNYGYTF. The rearrangement joins TRBV29-1 to TRBJ1-2; 7 positions match TRBD1. After removal of 7 bases from V and 2 bases from J, the junction contained 7 bases not matched to a gene. The V gene's germline CDR1 is SQVTM and CDR2 ANQGSEA. The CDR3 runs to 13 residues.

The CDR3 nucleotides read TGTGCCAGCAGTAACGGACAGGGGTGGCAAGAGACCCAGTACTTC. This codes for CASSNGQGWQETQYF. The chain couples TRBV6-6 to TRBJ2-5, with 9 bases matching TRBD1. CDR1 MNHNY and CDR2 SVGAGI come from the germline V gene (reference sequence). The trim removed 5 bases at V and 2 bases at J, leaving 6 bases unmatched. This CDR3 has 15 amino acids.

The chain has TRBV28 and TRBJ2-1, with TRBD1 identical over 12 bases. With V trimmed by 3 bases and J by 6 bases, 9 bases remained unmatched. Per the germline V gene, CDR1 is MDHEN and CDR2 is SYDVKM. This CDR3 spans 17 amino acids. The CDR3 loop is CASSFSQAGQGANEQFF. The CDR3 coding sequence is TGTGCCAGCAGTTTCTCCCAGGCGGGACAGGGGGCCAATGAGCAGTTCTTC.

The V call is TRBV9, the J call TRBJ2-1; D uncertain. The CDR3 has 14 residues. Germline values: CDR1 SGDLS, CDR2 YYNGEE. V lost 3 bases, J lost 6 bases, and 13 bases lay in between. CDR3 protein: CASSGLPIGNEQFF. The CDR3 DNA is TGTGCCAGCAGCGGACTGCCGATCGGCAATGAGCAGTTCTTC.

This clone was observed at least ten times. Additional DNA sequences in this sample encode the identical CDR3. The rearrangement joins TRBV27 to TRBJ1-6; 7 bases line up with TRBD1. Unmatched junction bases numbered 4, after V lost 6 bases and J lost 8 bases. Per germline, CDR1 MNHEY and CDR2 SMNVEV (reference sequence). The CDR3 contains 13 residues. CDR3 region: CASRGQGDSPLHF. CDR3 bases: TGTGCCAGCAGGGGCCAGGGGGATTCACCCCTCCACTTT.

This clone was recorded a few times. The genes are TRBV7-9 and TRBJ2-7; TRBD1 matches 9 bases. V dropped 1 base and J dropped 5; count of bases not matched to a gene: 6. The CDR3 is made up of 15 amino acids. The germline CDR1 and CDR2 sequences are SEHNR and FQNEAQ (reference sequence). The CDR3 DNA follows: TGTGCCAGCAGCTTAGGGACAGGGGATCGGGACGAGCAGTACTTC. Its translation: CASSLGTGDRDEQYF.

The chain joins TRBV28 to TRBJ2-7; D is uncertain. The V gene's germline CDR1 is MDHEN and CDR2 SYDVKM. V lost 6 bases and J 5 bases, leaving 8 bases between the germline ends. The CDR3 contains 11 residues. Here the CDR3 reads CASSRRDEQYF. The DNA for the CDR3 is TGTGCCAGCAGCCGCCGCGACGAGCAGTACTTC. The full variable domain, in which reference TRBV28 and TRBJ2-7 provide the parts outside the CDR3, is DVKVTQSSRYLVKRTGEKVFLECVQDMDHENMFWYRQDPGLGLRLIYFSYDVKMKEKGDIPEGYSVSREKKERFSLILESASTNQTSMYLCASSRRDEQYFGPGTRLTVT.

This sequence joins TRBV6-2 or TRBV6-3 and TRBJ2-7; the D gene is possibly TRBD2 (5 bases). The germline V and J ends were trimmed by 5 bases and 6 bases, with 8 bases remaining between them. This CDR3 comprises 11 residues. Germline CDR1 and CDR2: MNHEY and SVGEGT. CDR3 DNA: TGTGCCAGCAGTATGGGAGCCGAGCAGTACTTC. Translation gives CASSMGAEQYF.

The V and J genes are TRBV7-3 and TRBJ2-3, with 7 bases lining up with TRBD2. The CDR3 is 12 amino acids. Germline lookup yields CDR1 SGHTA and CDR2 FQGTGA. Trimming took 2 bases from V and 9 from J; bases not matched to a gene: 2. Here the CDR3 DNA reads TGTGCCAGCAGCTTATACGGGGGGACGCAGTATTTT. As protein: CASSLYGGTQYF.

The chain joins TRBV15 to TRBJ2-7, with a tentative D call TRBD1 (6 bases). The V gene's germline CDR1 is LNHNV and CDR2 YYDKDF (reference sequence). Deletions cut 1 base from V and 2 bases from J, with 18 bases between. The CDR3 has 17 residues. This CDR3 reads CATSRAPGTTLPYEQYF. DNA for the CDR3: TGTGCCACCAGCAGAGCCCCCGGGACAACCCTACCCTACGAGCAGTACTTC.

This clone was seen only once. The chain couples TRBV5-1 to TRBJ2-1, with 8 nucleotides matching TRBD2. Germline CDR1 is SGHRS and CDR2 is YFSETQ. Trimming at V came to 3 bases and at J to 8 bases, leaving 7 bases not matched to a gene. The length of the CDR3 is 14 residues. CDR3 loop: CASSSGLVMDEQFF. The CDR3 DNA follows: TGCGCCAGCAGCTCGGGACTAGTCATGGATGAGCAGTTCTTC. Looking up the rest from reference TRBV5-1 and TRBJ2-1 gives the full variable domain: KAGVTQTPRYLIKTRGQQVTLSCSPISGHRSVSWYQQTPGQGLQFLFEYFSETQRNKGNFPGRFSGRQFSNSRSEMNVSTLELGDSALYLCASSSGLVMDEQFFGPGTRLTVL.

This clone has just one count. This chain links TRBV7-3 with TRBJ1-6; D perhaps matches TRBD1 (6 bases). V gave up 6 bases and J gave up 5 bases, with 17 bases separating them. Germline V CDR1 and CDR2: SGHTA, FQGTGA. The CDR3 is 16 residues long. In DNA, the CDR3 is TGTGCCAGCAGTCTCCTAACAGGGTCAAATAATTCACCCCTCCACTTT. Its translation is CASSLLTGSNNSPLHF.